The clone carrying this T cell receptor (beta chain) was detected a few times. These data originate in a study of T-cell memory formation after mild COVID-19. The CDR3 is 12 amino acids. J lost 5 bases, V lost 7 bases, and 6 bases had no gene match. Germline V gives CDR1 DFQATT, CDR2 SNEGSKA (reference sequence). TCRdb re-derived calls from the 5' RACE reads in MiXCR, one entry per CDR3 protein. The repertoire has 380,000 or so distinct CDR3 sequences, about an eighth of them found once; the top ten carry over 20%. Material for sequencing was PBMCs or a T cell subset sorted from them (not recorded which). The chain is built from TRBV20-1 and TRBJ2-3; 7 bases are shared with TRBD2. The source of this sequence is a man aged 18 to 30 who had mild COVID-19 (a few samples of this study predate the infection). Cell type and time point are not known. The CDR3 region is CSVPTGGDTQYF. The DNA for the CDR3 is TGCAGTGTCCCTACGGGGGGAGATACGCAGTATTTT.